Here is one T cell receptor (beta chain) with its context. The data stem from a study of blood T cells in healthy people across ages. CDR1 MDHEN and CDR2 SYDVKM come from the germline V gene. The CDR3 loop spans 15 amino acids. V lost 6 bases, J lost 11 bases, and 25 bases lay in between. Every donor provided roughly 10 milliliters of peripheral blood. Next came a second PCR, run for roughly 6 to 11 cycles, which used a sample-barcoded 5' primer along with a J-beta primer mix. TCRdb itself ran the 5' RACE reads through MiXCR, one entry per CDR3 protein. The table shows some 1.5 million distinct CDR3 sequences, with 35% to 45% occurring only once.

The source is a woman aged 18 to 35 in good health. The sample was blood. The chain carries TRBV28 and TRBJ2-5; maybe TRBD1 (6 bases). The CDR3 is CASSRSGQLMDEQYF. The CDR3 DNA reads as TGTGCCAGCAGCCGTTCCGGACAGTTGATGGATGAGCAGTACTTC. Complete variable domain (other parts from reference TRBV28 and TRBJ2-5): DVKVTQSSRYLVKRTGEKVFLECVQDMDHENMFWYRQDPGLGLRLIYFSYDVKMKEKGDIPEGYSVSREKKERFSLILESASTNQTSMYLCASSRSGQLMDEQYFGPGTRLLVL.